The 2 T cell receptor beta chains below all came from one sample that was sequenced in a study of blood T cell repertoires in COVID-19. Data came from immunoSEQ multiplex PCR; TCRdb stores just in-frame clones and leaves some out. The table includes some 250,000 clones, 88% detected once. The sequencing input was peripheral blood. Receptors originate from a human donor in a cohort sampled during active COVID-19.

The chain recombines TRBV6-5 with TRBJ1-5; D is unresolved. Germline V gene sequence: CDR1 MNHEY, CDR2 SVGAGI. This CDR3 spans 15 amino acids. The V end lost 0 bases, the J end lost 5 bases, and 11 bases lay between the germline ends. The CDR3 DNA sequence: TGTGCCAGCAGTTACTCGGGGAGAAGGGATCAGCCCCAGCATTTT. Protein product: CASSYSGRRDQPQHF.

The chain links TRBV18 to TRBJ2-6; 7 bases match TRBD1. The germline V gene has CDR1 KGHSH and CDR2 LQKENI. With 3 bases clipped from V and 4 bases from J, the junction kept 12 bases outside the gene matches. This CDR3 is built from 18 residues. The DNA for the CDR3 is TGTGCCAGCTCACCTCCGGGACAGAAAATCTCCGGGGCCAACGTCCTGACTTTC. Translation: CASSPPGQKISGANVLTF. Using reference TRBV18 and TRBJ2-6 for the parts outside the CDR3, the full variable domain is NAGVMQNPRHLVRRRGQEARLRCSPMKGHSHVYWYRQLPEEGLKFMVYLQKENIIDESGMPKERFSAEFPKEGPSILRIQQVVRGDSAAYFCASSPPGQKISGANVLTFGAGSRLTVL.